This entry describes one T cell receptor beta chain. TCRdb's table, derived via immunoSEQ multiplex PCR, lists solely in-frame clones and lacks some. The data hold about 74,000 clones, with approximately 94% observed a single time. The sample comes from a study of technical replicates of blood from a handful of donors. The CDR3 runs to 14 residues. The germline V gene encodes CDR1 MNHEY and CDR2 SVGAGI. V lost 8 bases, J lost 3 bases, and 4 bases stayed unmatched. Sequencing was done on a sample of T cells isolated from PBMCs. This chain joins TRBV6-5 and TRBJ1-1; 12 bases line up with TRBD1. This TCR was recovered from a human donor in good health. In DNA form, the CDR3 reads TGTGCCAGCGGGACAGGGGGCCGGTACACTGAAGCTTTCTTT. This encodes CASGTGGRYTEAFF.